This record looks at one T cell receptor (beta chain) sequence and its context. The data originate from a study of shared clonotypes between healthy human individuals. Using around 180 ng DNA, 25,000 to 35,000 T cell genomes, the sorted-subset replicate PCRs were run. Profiling relied on immunoSEQ multiplex PCR, and the TCRdb table lists in-frame clones only, not all of them. The data contain 550,000 to 800,000 clones, around 90% of them seen just once; the ten biggest clones take up 34%. The CDR3 loop spans 18 amino acids. Germline CDR1 reads MNHEY; CDR2 reads SMNVEV (reference sequence). V was trimmed by 2 bases and J by 5 bases, leaving 21 bases between them. Adult donors, all healthy and HIV-negative, had no recent acute infections or vaccinations. To make CD8 memory, CD45RO+ cells were put together with CCR7-negative CD45RA+ TemRA cells.

The material sequenced was memory CD8+ T cells from PBMCs. Regarding subset: CD45RO+ cells pooled with CCR7-negative TemRA cells. This TCR was recovered from a man aged 18 to 29 in good health. Some clones in this sample may be carry-over from other donors' samples. The chain couples TRBV27 to TRBJ2-2, with D perhaps TRBD1 (5 bases). The DNA of the CDR3 is TGTGCCAGCAGTTTAGGGTGGGCAGGGCCCGGGTTGACCGGGGAGCTGTTTTTT. Residues: CASSLGWAGPGLTGELFF.